This record concerns one T cell receptor beta chain sequence. Its antigen remains unidentified. These data are taken from a study of T cell responses to AZD1222 COVID-19 vaccine. Regarding the study as a whole: There were mostly white British donors and more females than males, and clonal diversity was possibly underestimated. With two AZD1222 doses given, Spike-specific TCR breadth and depth both rose. Spike regions recognized by vaccine-associated CD4 TCRs spanned the protein, led by 160-218 and 743-854.

Clones were sequenced by immunoSEQ multiplex PCR, and TCRdb holds only the in-frame ones, with some missing. The data hold some 110,000 clones, with less than 95% observed a single time. The sequences come from peripheral blood, collected 28 days after the second AZD1222 dose. This receptor was identified in an adult who received the AZD1222 COVID-19 vaccine.

The CDR3, as DNA: TGTGCCAGCAGTTACCCCCCTTCGGGAGGGATATATGGCTACACCTTC. Amino acid sequence: CASSYPPSGGIYGYTF. V usage is TRBV6-2 or TRBV6-3 and J usage is TRBJ1-2; D remains unclear. V gave up 2 bases and J gave up 5 bases, with 18 bases separating them. Germline CDR1 and CDR2: MNHEY and SVGEGT. This CDR3 contains 16 residues.